This TCR beta chain came from a study of CXCR3-negative and CXCR3-positive naive CD8 T cells. Study results and limitations: Similar TRBV-TRBJ gene usage was seen in naive CXCR3-negative and CXCR3-positive cells, but not in memory cells.

There are 12 residues in the CDR3. Germline CDR1 reads SQVTM; CDR2 reads ANQGSEA. UMI labels and 5' RACE were used to prepare the TRB cDNA libraries. TCRdb re-called the 5' RACE reads and shows each CDR3 protein once, DNA omitted. The sample's table shows some 130,000 distinct CDR3 sequences. In the case of this clonotype: The antigen remains undetermined.

The sequencing sample was made of naive CXCR3- CD8+ T cells from blood. Subset noted: CD45RO-CCR7+CD27+CD95- naive CD8+ T cells lacking CXCR3 (TNR3-). This chain uses TRBV29-1 with TRBJ2-7. The clonotype was recovered from a human donor in good health. Some clones in this sample may be carry-over from other donors' samples. CDR3 residues: CSVEGSSYEQYF.